This TCR beta chain was sequenced in a study of blood T cell repertoires in COVID-19. The CDR3 consists of 13 residues. Germline V lookup: CDR1 KGHSH, CDR2 LQKENI. V was pared by 5 bases and J by 2 bases, with 9 bases between. The data were produced by immunoSEQ multiplex PCR, yet TCRdb's version contains in-frame clones alone and is incomplete. There are about 180,000 clones in the sample; about 90% occur only once, and roughly 9% lies in the top ten. The chain couples TRBV18 to TRBJ1-1, with unresolved D. The TCR was taken from a woman in her late teens or twenties who had recovered from COVID-19. Sequenced sample: PBMCs or T cells enriched from blood (not recorded which). Written as DNA, the CDR3 is TGTGCCAGCTCAAACGGTCTAAACACTGAAGCTTTCTTT. Its translation is CASSNGLNTEAFF. Complete variable domain (other parts from reference TRBV18 and TRBJ1-1): NAGVMQNPRHLVRRRGQEARLRCSPMKGHSHVYWYRQLPEEGLKFMVYLQKENIIDESGMPKERFSAEFPKEGPSILRIQQVVRGDSAAYFCASSNGLNTEAFFGQGTRLTVV.